Listed below are T cell receptor beta chains from one sample, sequenced in a study of T cell responses to AZD1222 COVID-19 vaccine. Profiled with immunoSEQ multiplex PCR; TCRdb holds only in-frame clones, not every one. Of 150,000 or so clones in the sample, about nine tenths were seen once. The specimen comprised peripheral blood, sampled after recovery from COVID-19. These receptors came from an adult who had recovered from COVID-19. Both conserved end residues are part of each CDR3. D genes are given only for firm matches. Size tells how often a clone was seen (once, few, many) or the class of an expanded clone, and some rows leave it out.

abundance,j_gene,v_gene,d_gene,CDR3aa,CDR3nt
NA,TRBJ2-1,TRBV5-1,NA,CASSLDGTYNEQFF,TGCGCCAGCAGCTTGGACGGTACCTACAATGAGCAGTTCTTC
NA,TRBJ2-2,TRBV9,NA,CASSAGGTSNTGELFF,TGTGCCAGCAGCGCAGGGGGGACATCGAACACCGGGGAGCTGTTTTTT
NA,TRBJ1-1,TRBV28,NA,CASTEGGNTEAFF,TGTGCCAGCACTGAGGGAGGAAACACTGAAGCTTTCTTT
NA,TRBJ1-3,TRBV15,NA,CATSMGDSGNTIYF,TGTGCCACCAGCATGGGAGACTCTGGAAACACCATATATTTT
NA,TRBJ2-3,TRBV6-4,TRBD2,CASSSLAGGNTDTQYF,TGTGCCAGCAGTTCCCTAGCGGGAGGGAACACAGATACGCAGTATTTT
NA,TRBJ1-2,TRBV28,NA,CASSFSRGERGYTF,TGTGCCAGCAGTTTTTCCCGAGGGGAGAGAGGCTACACCTTC
once,TRBJ1-2,TRBV5-4,NA,CASSLDRDAGYTF,TGTGCCAGCAGCTTGGACAGGGACGCTGGCTACACCTTC
NA,TRBJ1-1,TRBV4-2,NA,CASSQGGGREAFF,TGTGCCAGCAGCCAAGGAGGGGGGCGTGAAGCTTTCTTT
NA,TRBJ1-2,TRBV28,NA,CASKTGATYGYTF,TGTGCCAGCAAAACCGGGGCTACGTATGGCTACACCTTC
NA,TRBJ1-2,TRBV12-3/TRBV12-4,NA,CASSLAKGLGYTF,TGTGCCAGCAGTTTAGCGAAAGGGCTTGGCTACACCTTC
few,TRBJ1-1,TRBV14,NA,CASSQTTWRRGAEAFF,TGTGCCAGCAGCCAGACGACATGGAGGAGAGGAGCTGAAGCTTTCTTT
NA,TRBJ1-5,TRBV2,NA,CASSEGAPNQPQHF,TGTGCCAGCAGTGAGGGGGCCCCTAATCAGCCCCAGCATTTT
NA,TRBJ1-6,TRBV6-5,NA,CASSYYWGEPNSPLHF,TGTGCCAGCAGTTACTATTGGGGGGAACCGAATTCACCCCTCCACTTT
once,TRBJ1-1,TRBV10-3,TRBD1,CAISEDRGRNTEAFF,TGTGCCATCAGTGAGGACAGGGGGAGGAACACTGAAGCTTTCTTT
once,TRBJ1-6,TRBV6-5,TRBD1,CASSYQTGNYNSPLHF,TGTGCCAGCAGTTACCAGACAGGGAATTATAATTCACCCCTCCACTTT
NA,TRBJ1-2,TRBV12-3/TRBV12-4,NA,CASSLGLDYGYTF,TGTGCCAGCAGTTTAGGACTGGACTATGGCTACACCTTC
NA,TRBJ2-5,TRBV7-3,NA,CASSLNGGRETQYF,TGTGCCAGCAGCTTAAATGGAGGCCGAGAGACCCAGTACTTC